This T cell receptor (beta chain) derives from a study of OX40 agonist ivuxolimab in advanced cancers. In the study overall: Ivuxolimab, which is an agonistic anti-OX40 (CD134) antibody, was administered to the patients. Patient treatment consisted of intravenous ivuxolimab administration every 2 weeks at 0.01 to 10 mg/kg. A male proportion of about 86% was recorded, with mean age roughly 60 years and range about 23 to 90. One patient with hepatocellular carcinoma and two with cutaneous melanoma, three in all, had partial responses.

TCRdb's table, derived via immunoSEQ multiplex PCR, lists solely in-frame clones and lacks some. This repertoire shows around 51,000 clones, approximately 91% found once; its top ten account for 3.6%. Germline V gene lookup returns CDR1 SGHAT and CDR2 FQNNGV. The CDR3 is 15 amino acids. V was shortened by 1 base and J by 4 bases, with 14 bases between the two germline ends. V and J are TRBV11-2 and TRBJ2-7; D ambiguous. This clonotype was sampled from an adult with an advanced solid tumor such as melanoma, head and neck, liver or kidney cancer. Source: CD4+ or CD8+ T cells sorted from blood, taken in a trial of the OX40 agonist ivuxolimab. CDR3 in amino acids: CASSLASARLYEQYF. CDR3 sequence (DNA): TGTGCCAGCAGCTTAGCGTCCGCAAGATTATACGAGCAGTACTTC.